The subject of this entry is one TCR beta chain. This clonotype has a count of ten or more. This clone's antigen is unknown. No per-base quality is available; no much larger clone lies one base away. These data belong to a study of early T cells in non-severe SARS-CoV-2 infection (dated by TCRdb to the early 2020s). In terms of the full investigation: Because TCR sequencing was done on bulk RNA from unsorted whole blood, the alpha and beta chains could not be paired.

Set within a cohort of healthcare workers in London, UK, this nested case-control study involved weekly PCR testing of nasopharyngeal swabs along with blood sampling. Healthcare workers were recruited between 23 and 31 March 2020, during the week of the UK lockdown, and were followed weekly for up to about 15 weeks. The library was obtained by 5' RACE. The reads were generated on a NextSeq 500. To correct for sequencing error and PCR bias, the TCR library protocol tagged individual cDNA molecules with unique molecular identifiers. Both TCR alpha and beta chains were sequenced, and tight co-correlation was observed between alpha and beta sequence abundances in each sample. The authors' analysis ran thus. Decombinator V4 was used to annotate the V gene, J gene and CDR3 of the TCR sequences. Expanded TCRs were defined as changing significantly between any two time points under a Poisson model with p below 0.0001. TCR abundances were normalised to the total number of TCRs sequenced in each sample and reported as counts per million. VDJdb, accessed 1 November 2021, was searched for CMV, EBV and SARS-CoV-2 annotated TCRs, excluding TCRs annotated for multiple antigens. TCRdb trimmed the raw reads at Q25, called clones with MiXCR and kept productive beta chains. When rows share a CDR3 protein, they turn into one entry using the most common DNA and genes. TCRdb assigned the V and J calls; the authors' analysis was not used. For this sample there are 74,000 or so distinct CDR3 sequences; roughly 11% appear just once. The top ten constitute 3.5% to 4% of the sample.

Beyond this particular receptor, the publication reports: VDJdb matching was skewed toward anti-spike CD8 responses and likely underestimated virus-specific expansions, missing private and CD4 specificities.

Material for sequencing was whole blood. This TCR was sampled from an adult who was a healthcare worker with PCR-confirmed SARS-CoV-2 infection or an uninfected control (not recorded which).

The CDR3: CASSLGGSQPQHF. DNA sequence: TGTGCCAGCAGCTTAGGTGGGTCTCAGCCCCAGCATTTT. The chain joins TRBV7-2 to TRBJ1-5, with no D gene named confidently. V lost 1 base and J lost 6 bases; the stretch between them is 7 bases long. Via the germline V gene, CDR1 is SGHTA and CDR2 FQGNSA. The CDR3 starts with the cysteine, ends with the phenylalanine, and has 13 residues. The entry retains the CDR3 DNA only, 39 bases that are in frame from base 1.